A selection of T cell receptor beta chains follows, all from one sample in a study of blood T cell repertoires in COVID-19. Here immunoSEQ multiplex PCR was the method, and the copy in TCRdb shows in-frame clones only, minus some. The repertoire includes some 400,000 clones, roughly 80% of them detected once, and approximately 1% sits in the top ten. The sequenced sample consisted of peripheral blood. The receptors here all came from a human donor with acute or convalescent COVID-19. The donor label of this sample is uncertain. Each CDR3 is given with its conserved first and last residue. D genes are given only for firm matches. Clone size is not always given. Where it is, it says once, few, many or a class for expanded clones.

clone size	V gene	D gene	J gene	CDR3 protein	CDR3 DNA
-	TRBV10-1	-	TRBJ1-1	CASSSGQREAFF	TGCGCCAGCAGCAGTGGACAGCGTGAAGCTTTCTTT
few	TRBV19	TRBD1	TRBJ2-3	CASSIPNRGMGSTQYF	TGTGCCAGTAGTATCCCCAACAGGGGAATGGGGAGTACGCAGTATTTT
-	TRBV19	TRBD1	TRBJ1-2	CASAPGTAFNYGYTF	TGTGCCAGTGCGCCGGGGACAGCCTTTAACTATGGCTACACCTTC
-	TRBV7-9	-	TRBJ1-4	CASIRSANEKLFF	TGTGCCAGCATCCGATCGGCTAATGAAAAACTGTTTTTT
-	TRBV30	-	TRBJ2-3	CAWSRLPVTDTQYF	TGTGCCTGGAGTCGACTTCCCGTCACAGATACGCAGTATTTT
-	TRBV18	-	TRBJ1-1	CATSQEWGREAFF	TGTGCCACTTCGCAGGAATGGGGCAGAGAAGCTTTCTTT
-	TRBV3-1/TRBV3-2	TRBD1	TRBJ1-2	CASSPLTGGSGYTF	TGTGCCAGCAGCCCACTGACAGGGGGCAGTGGCTACACCTTC
-	TRBV4-1	TRBD1	TRBJ1-1	CATRQGLNTEAFF	TGCGCCACCCGACAGGGGCTGAACACTGAAGCTTTCTTT
-	TRBV6-6	TRBD1	TRBJ2-1	CASSTPGQHNEQFF	TGTGCCAGCAGTACGCCGGGACAGCACAATGAGCAGTTCTTC
-	TRBV7-9	-	TRBJ1-4	CASSLDGRGPNEKLFF	TGTGCCAGCAGCTTAGACGGAAGGGGCCCTAATGAAAAACTGTTTTTT
-	TRBV18	-	TRBJ2-1	CASLGTAGGEQFF	TGTGCCAGCTTAGGGACAGCCGGGGGTGAGCAGTTCTTC